Given below is one TCR beta chain in context. Its antigen is as yet unknown. The data derive from a study of PD-1 blockade in classical Hodgkin lymphoma. Sequencing was performed with immunoSEQ multiplex PCR; in TCRdb, only in-frame clones are kept and a portion is missing. The repertoire holds roughly 150,000 clones, with approximately 80% as singletons. Study conclusions and caveats: Baseline diversity resembling that of newly diagnosed patients was seen in complete responders. Nothing has yet pinned down what causes the repertoire differences, possibly disease activity or prior therapy.

The length of the CDR3 is 16 residues. V was cut by 1 base and J by 4 bases, with 16 bases left in between. Per germline, CDR1 SGHTA and CDR2 FQGNSA. Each patient relapsed following autologous stem cell transplantation, and prior brentuximab vedotin exposure differed. The specimen was peripheral blood mononuclear cells (PBMCs), collected before the second cycle of nivolumab. V usage is TRBV7-2 and J usage is TRBJ1-1; D gene uncertain. This receptor was obtained from a human donor with classical Hodgkin lymphoma. CDR3 sequence: CASSLVAGRIPTEAFF. The CDR3 nucleotides are TGTGCCAGCAGCTTAGTTGCGGGAAGGATACCCACTGAAGCTTTCTTT.